Listed below are T cell receptor beta chains from one sample, sequenced in a study of control samples from healthy donors and cancer patients. Repertoires were generated with immunoSEQ multiplex PCR, while TCRdb's copy carries only in-frame clones and drops some. This table has a few hundred thousand clones, 80% to 95% appearing once. Source material: PBMCs. These receptors were taken from a man aged 35-49 years with head and neck cancer. CDR3s include the opening cysteine and the closing phenylalanine or tryptophan. The order of the fields is V gene, D gene, J gene, CDR3 length, CDR3 DNA, CDR3 protein. A D gene is named only where the DNA matches it firmly.

TRBV28	TRBD2	TRBJ2-5	15	TGTGCCAGCAGTTTCCGACTAGCGGGACAAGAGACCCAGTACTTC	CASSFRLAGQETQYF
TRBV4-3	NA	TRBJ2-5	15	TGCGCCAGCAGCCAAGAGCCGGGGGAGAGGGAGACCCAGTACTTC	CASSQEPGERETQYF
TRBV6-5	TRBD1	TRBJ2-3	15	TGTGCCAGCAGTTACTCGGACAGGGGGCCGGATACGCAGTATTTT	CASSYSDRGPDTQYF
TRBV30	TRBD1	TRBJ2-7	16	TGTGCCTGGATGGACAGGGGATCTCCCTTCTCCTACGAGCAGTACTTC	CAWMDRGSPFSYEQYF
TRBV30	NA	TRBJ1-5	13	TGTGCCTGGAGGGCAGGCGACAATCAGCCCCAGCATTTT	CAWRAGDNQPQHF
TRBV19	TRBD2	TRBJ2-1	17	TGTGCCAGTAGTATAGAGGGGCGGCGGGGGTTGAGTGCCGGGCAGTTCTTC	CASSIEGRRGLSAGQFF
TRBV18	TRBD1	TRBJ1-2	15	TGTGCCAGCTCACCCCAACGACAGGGAAGCTATGGCTACACCTTC	CASSPQRQGSYGYTF
TRBV5-1	TRBD1	TRBJ1-4	15	TGCGCCAGCAGCATCGGACAGGGGGGAGGAGAAAAACTGTTTTTT	CASSIGQGGGEKLFF
TRBV15	NA	TRBJ2-7	13	TGTGCCACCAGCAGAATCCAGGGCCACGAGCAGTACTTC	CATSRIQGHEQYF
TRBV19	NA	TRBJ1-2	16	TGTGCCAGTAGTATAAGTGGCCAGGGGCCTAACTATGGCTACACCTTC	CASSISGQGPNYGYTF